The source of this T cell receptor beta chain is a study of a mutant IDH1 vaccine in newly diagnosed glioma. Study in general: Former treatment meant radiotherapy, temozolomide, or both; the majority had gotten both. Overall study findings and caveats: Around 92% of patients showed vaccine-induced immune responses across multiple MHC alleles. Pseudoprogression seemed unrelated to changes in top peripheral T cell clonotypes.

Time point of the sample: week 47, end of study. All doses held 300 ug of mutant IDH1 20-mer peptide, with topical imiquimod. Of note for this clone: Its antigen remains unknown.

Germline values: CDR1 SGHVS, CDR2 FQNEAQ. V lost 6 bases and J 0 bases, leaving 14 bases between the germline ends. The CDR3 is 15 amino acids. The method was immunoSEQ multiplex PCR; TCRdb's version includes in-frame clones alone and lacks a portion of them. The sample contains 30,000 to 35,000 clones, over 75% of which appear only once. This material consisted of PBMCs, taken from a glioma patient whose treatment included an IDH1 peptide vaccine. The TCR sequence derives from a middle-aged woman with glioma. The chain combines TRBV7-8 with TRBJ2-5; a weak D match, TRBD1 (5 bases). The CDR3, as DNA: TGTGCCAGCAGTTCCCGGACAATCGACCAAGAGACCCAGTACTTC. This encodes CASSSRTIDQETQYF.